Listed below are T cell receptor beta chains from one sample, sequenced in a study of T-cell memory formation after mild COVID-19. TCRdb re-called the 5' RACE reads with MiXCR, one entry per CDR3 protein. The sample gives fewer than 300,000 distinct CDR3 sequences, approximately 19% of which show up once; under 25% is in the top ten. Sequencing used PBMCs or a T cell subset sorted from them (not recorded which). Every receptor here comes from a young man who had mild COVID-19 (a few samples of this study predate the infection). Cell type and time point are not known. Each CDR3 is given with its conserved first and last residue. A D gene is named only where the DNA matches it firmly. The size field is filled for only some rows; it gives once, few, many or a size class.

len,abundance,j_gene,d_gene,v_gene,CDR3nt,CDR3aa
15,few,TRBJ1-3,NA,TRBV6-6,TGTGCCAGCAGTTTCGGAAGAAACTCTGGAAACACCATATATTTT,CASSFGRNSGNTIYF
12,few,TRBJ1-1,NA,TRBV5-4,TGTGCCAGCAGGGTGGGATCCACTGAAGCTTTCTTT,CASRVGSTEAFF
14,NA,TRBJ2-7,NA,TRBV11-2,TGTGCCAGCAGCCCCCAACGGGCCTCCTACGAGCAGTACTTC,CASSPQRASYEQYF
15,NA,TRBJ1-1,TRBD1,TRBV6-5,TGTGCCAGCAGTTCCCAGACAGGGAAGGGCACTGAAGCTTTCTTT,CASSSQTGKGTEAFF
11,few,TRBJ2-3,NA,TRBV7-2,TGTGCCACCAGAGAAGGGGATACGCAGTATTTT,CATREGDTQYF
12,NA,TRBJ2-3,NA,TRBV29-1,TGCAGCCTTCGGGGGCTCACAGATACGCAGTATTTT,CSLRGLTDTQYF
15,many,TRBJ2-7,NA,TRBV7-3,TGTGCCAGCAGCTTACGGCGGGGCCCAACCTACGAGCAGTACTTC,CASSLRRGPTYEQYF
13,NA,TRBJ2-5,NA,TRBV4-1,TGCGCCAGCAGCCCGCCGTTACTCGAGACCCAGTACTTC,CASSPPLLETQYF
13,few,TRBJ1-1,NA,TRBV14,TGTGCCAGCAGCCAAATCCCTTCCCCTGAAGCTTTCTTT,CASSQIPSPEAFF
20,NA,TRBJ1-2,TRBD1,TRBV4-3,TGCGCCAGCAGCCAAGCCCCCCTATTCCAATGGGACAGGGGGCCGGATGGCTACACCTTC,CASSQAPLFQWDRGPDGYTF
15,NA,TRBJ2-5,NA,TRBV6-2/TRBV6-3,TGTGCCAGCAGTTACCGGCTACCGTACCAAGAGACCCAGTACTTC,CASSYRLPYQETQYF
15,NA,TRBJ2-7,NA,TRBV21-1,TGTGCCAGCAGGGTCCGGGACGCCCACACCTACGAGCAGTACTTC,CASRVRDAHTYEQYF
11,many,TRBJ2-3,NA,TRBV6-6,TGTGCCAGCACTAAACTGGATACGCAGTATTTT,CASTKLDTQYF
16,NA,TRBJ1-6,TRBD1,TRBV4-3,TGCGCCAGCAGCCAAGAGGGCGACAGGGGTAATTCACCCCTCCACTTT,CASSQEGDRGNSPLHF
13,few,TRBJ2-7,TRBD1,TRBV20-1,TGCAGTGCTTCGACAGGGGGCACCGCCGAGCAGTACTTC,CSASTGGTAEQYF
18,many,TRBJ2-1,NA,TRBV5-1,TGCGCCAGCACCTCTATGCGGGGCGATAGTCGAAACTACAATGAGCAGTTCTTC,CASTSMRGDSRNYNEQFF
13,NA,TRBJ2-1,TRBD2,TRBV20-1,TGCAGTGCCCAGCGGGGAGACTACAATGAGCAGTTCTTC,CSAQRGDYNEQFF
16,many,TRBJ2-5,TRBD2,TRBV4-2,TGTGCCAGCAGCCCCGGACTAGCGGGCCTTTCGGAGACCCAGTACTTC,CASSPGLAGLSETQYF
16,NA,TRBJ2-3,NA,TRBV5-1,TGCGCCAGCAGCTTGGTCTTGGGGACTAGCACAGATACGCAGTATTTT,CASSLVLGTSTDTQYF
14,NA,TRBJ2-3,NA,TRBV7-2,TGTGCCAGCAGCTCGGGGGCCTGGCCAGATACGCAGTATTTT,CASSSGAWPDTQYF
15,many,TRBJ2-1,NA,TRBV7-9,TGTGCCAGCAGCTTAGCTCGGGGGGCCGACAATGAGCAGTTCTTC,CASSLARGADNEQFF
12,many,TRBJ2-5,NA,TRBV11-2,TGTGCCAGCAGCTTCCGGGAAGAGACCCAGTACTTC,CASSFREETQYF
14,NA,TRBJ1-5,NA,TRBV6-6,TGTGCCAGCACCCTCGGGCCTCCTGTCGAGCCCCAGCATTTT,CASTLGPPVEPQHF
13,NA,TRBJ2-5,NA,TRBV20-1,TGCAGTGACGTCCTAGGGTTCCGGGAGACCCAGTACTTC,CSDVLGFRETQYF
15,NA,TRBJ2-7,NA,TRBV12-3/TRBV12-4,TGTGCCAGCAGTTTAGCGTCCAGCGGTGAAGCGGAGCAGTACTTC,CASSLASSGEAEQYF
15,NA,TRBJ2-1,NA,TRBV9,TGTGCCAGCACCACCTCCCTAGCCTCCTACAATGAGCAGTTCTTC,CASTTSLASYNEQFF
15,NA,TRBJ2-5,TRBD2,TRBV12-3/TRBV12-4,TGTGCCAGCAGTTTGTTAGCGGGGATCAAAGAGACCCAGTACTTC,CASSLLAGIKETQYF
15,NA,TRBJ2-1,NA,TRBV5-1,TGCGCCAGCAGCCTGGTGGGGAACACCTACAATGAGCAGTTCTTC,CASSLVGNTYNEQFF
14,NA,TRBJ2-4,NA,TRBV5-4,TGTGCCAGCAGCACCCGGGACGTCAAAAACATTCAGTACTTC,CASSTRDVKNIQYF
15,few,TRBJ1-2,NA,TRBV12-3/TRBV12-4,TGTGCCAGCAGTGAGATCGGGACGGGGAACTATGGCTACACCTTC,CASSEIGTGNYGYTF